This T cell receptor (beta chain) stems from a study of T cells expressing NK-cell markers. Study-wide points: The HCMV specificity of the expanded NKG2C+ T cell clones stayed unresolved. Top CD8+ clonotypes included the dominant CD3+CD56+NKG2C+ clonotypes in several donors. The CD3+CD56-NKG2C+ fraction was also led by these clonotypes in a few donors.

5'RACE template switching built TCR beta cDNA with unique molecular identifiers. TCRdb re-called the 5' RACE reads and catalogs CDR3 proteins one per entry, DNA excluded. The ten top clones account for roughly 3.4%, within a sample of about 550,000 distinct CDR3 sequences. The CDR3 consists of 19 residues. CDR1 and CDR2 from the germline V gene are SGHRS and YFSETQ. Remarks on this clonotype: The antigen is not known.

The sequencing input was blood T cells: a sorted CD56 or NKG2C T cell subset, CD4+ or CD8+ T cells, or bulk PBMC T cells (not recorded which). This sequence originates from a man aged 18 to 30 in good health. The V call is TRBV5-1, the J call TRBJ2-1; there is no DNA to check the TCRdb D call of TRBD2. The chain's CDR3 is CASSPPGLAGGSSYNEQFF.